Detailed here is one T cell receptor beta chain. The read is 3 residues too short to cover the CDR3 end, so that end is filled in from the germline J gene. The data stem from a study of T cells in women clearing cervical HPV infection. TCRdb's copy holds only in-frame clones and misses some; the assay was immunoSEQ multiplex PCR. This table holds 15,000 or so clones. The CDR3 is made up of 18 amino acids. Germline loops: CDR1 SNHLY, CDR2 FYNNEI. V was pared by 4 bases and J by 1 base, with 7 bases of the junction left unmatched. The J gene is TRBJ2-1, the V gene TRBV2, with 13 bases identical to TRBD2. The TCR comes from a woman aged 18 to 75 with a cervical HPV16 infection that either progressed to CIN3+ or cleared (not recorded which). Sequenced material: blood buffy coat. The CDR3 is CASSGATSGGPSYNEQFF. Incomplete CDR3 DNA: TGTGCCAGCAGTGGAGCGACTAGCGGGGGGCCGTCCTACAATGAG.